This T cell receptor (beta chain) was sequenced during a study of CD8 T cells in ankylosing spondylitis. At least ten counts were recorded for this clonotype. Per germline, CDR1 SQVTM and CDR2 ANQGSEA. Trimming removed 4 bases from V and 7 bases from J, with 7 bases in between. The CDR3 runs 10 residues. TCRdb independently ran MiXCR on the 5' RACE reads; one entry per CDR3 protein. The table records about 90,000 distinct CDR3 sequences, roughly 30% of them present only once. The V and J genes are TRBV29-1 and TRBJ1-1; D is uncertain. Sequencing was performed on blood, either unsorted or a sorted T cell fraction (not recorded which). The clonotype was recovered from a male donor with ankylosing spondylitis or in good health (not recorded which). CDR3 region: CSVGWDEAFF. As DNA, the CDR3 is TGCAGCGTTGGGTGGGATGAAGCTTTCTTT.